The rows below give T cell receptor beta chains drawn from one sample of a study of T cell responses to AZD1222 COVID-19 vaccine. Clones were read by immunoSEQ multiplex PCR, and TCRdb kept only the in-frame ones, dropping some. The table records under 150,000 clones, around 90% of them present only once. The source was peripheral blood, collected on day 0 of AZD1222 vaccination. The receptors stem from an adult in good health. Both conserved end residues are part of each CDR3. D genes are given only for firm matches. Rows give clone size only sometimes, using once, few, many, or a class for an expanded clone.

D: NA
J: TRBJ1-1
V: TRBV14
size: NA
DNA: TGTGCCAGCAGCTCCAGTCTGAACACTGAAGCTTTCTTT
CDR3: CASSSSLNTEAFF

D: TRBD1
J: TRBJ1-1
V: TRBV27
size: NA
DNA: TGTGCCAGCAGTACCGGGACAGTGAACACTGAAGCTTTCTTT
CDR3: CASSTGTVNTEAFF

D: NA
J: TRBJ2-2
V: TRBV5-1
size: NA
DNA: TGCGCCAGCAGCTTGGAATGGGGAGCGGGCCCGAGCACCGGGGAGCTGTTTTTT
CDR3: CASSLEWGAGPSTGELFF

D: NA
J: TRBJ2-5
V: TRBV6-4
size: few
DNA: TGTGCCAGCAGTGAGGGGAGAGGAGAGACCCAGTACTTC
CDR3: CASSEGRGETQYF

D: NA
J: TRBJ1-2
V: TRBV29-1
size: NA
DNA: TGCAGCGTTGAAGATCTTTGGACGGAAAACTATGGCTACACCTTC
CDR3: CSVEDLWTENYGYTF

D: TRBD2
J: TRBJ2-7
V: TRBV3-1/TRBV3-2
size: NA
DNA: TGTGCCAGCAGCCAAGATCCCGTAGCGGGGGGTTACTACGAGCAGTACTTC
CDR3: CASSQDPVAGGYYEQYF

D: NA
J: TRBJ1-1
V: TRBV14
size: NA
DNA: TGTGCCAGCAGCCAAGAGGCAGTTGGAGCTTTCTTT
CDR3: CASSQEAVGAFF

D: NA
J: TRBJ1-2
V: TRBV28
size: NA
DNA: TGTGCCAGCAGTTTATCCCAGGCCAGGGCTAGCTATGGCTACACCTTC
CDR3: CASSLSQARASYGYTF

D: TRBD1
J: TRBJ2-5
V: TRBV5-1
size: NA
DNA: TGCGCCAGCAGCTTGGCCCCCGGGACAGGGTTGTTCCAAGAGACCCAGTACTTC
CDR3: CASSLAPGTGLFQETQYF

D: NA
J: TRBJ1-2
V: TRBV27
size: few
DNA: TGTGCCAGCAGTATTCGTACAGGGTCTAGGAGTGGCTACACCTTC
CDR3: CASSIRTGSRSGYTF

D: NA
J: TRBJ2-7
V: TRBV5-6
size: NA
DNA: TGTGCCAGCAGCTTGGAATTTGAATCCTACGAGCAGTACTTC
CDR3: CASSLEFESYEQYF

D: NA
J: TRBJ1-2
V: TRBV7-9
size: NA
DNA: TGTGCCAGCAGCTTATCCAGAGTCGCAAACTATGGCTACACCTTC
CDR3: CASSLSRVANYGYTF

D: NA
J: TRBJ1-5
V: TRBV29-1
size: NA
DNA: TGCAGCGTTGGATTGAGCCAGAATCAGCCCCAGCATTTT
CDR3: CSVGLSQNQPQHF

D: NA
J: TRBJ1-1
V: TRBV3-1/TRBV3-2
size: NA
DNA: TGTGCCAGCAGCCAAGATGGGGTTCTTTTCGGAGCTTTCTTT
CDR3: CASSQDGVLFGAFF

D: NA
J: TRBJ2-3
V: TRBV18
size: NA
DNA: TGTGCCAGCTCACCAACCCAGGATACGCAGTATTTT
CDR3: CASSPTQDTQYF

D: NA
J: TRBJ1-1
V: TRBV19
size: NA
DNA: TGTGCCTCGGGAACAGGGTTCACTGAAGCTTTCTTT
CDR3: CASGTGFTEAFF

D: TRBD1
J: TRBJ1-1
V: TRBV6-1
size: NA
DNA: TGTGCCAGCAGTGATCCACAGGGGGCGGGCGGCACTGAAGCTTTCTTT
CDR3: CASSDPQGAGGTEAFF

D: NA
J: TRBJ2-7
V: TRBV5-1
size: NA
DNA: TGCGCCAGCAGCTTGGGTCAGGGTGGCGAGCAGTACTTC
CDR3: CASSLGQGGEQYF

D: NA
J: TRBJ1-4
V: TRBV4-1
size: once
DNA: TGCGCCAGCAGCTACCGGGAGGGAAATGAAAAACTGTTTTTT
CDR3: CASSYREGNEKLFF

D: NA
J: TRBJ2-5
V: TRBV19
size: once
DNA: TGTGCCAGCAACAGGGATGGGGAGACCCAGTACTTC
CDR3: CASNRDGETQYF

D: TRBD2
J: TRBJ2-3
V: TRBV12-5
size: once
DNA: TGTGCTAGTGGTTTGTCCAAACTAGCGCTTAGCACAGATACGCAGTATTTT
CDR3: CASGLSKLALSTDTQYF

D: NA
J: TRBJ2-1
V: TRBV2
size: NA
DNA: TGTGCCAGCAGCCAACAGGGAGTAAATGAGCAGTTCTTC
CDR3: CASSQQGVNEQFF

D: NA
J: TRBJ1-5
V: TRBV2
size: NA
DNA: TGTGCCAGCAGTGATGCGGGGGGCAGTCAGCCCCAGCATTTT
CDR3: CASSDAGGSQPQHF

D: NA
J: TRBJ1-5
V: TRBV15
size: NA
DNA: TGTGCCACCAGCAGAGAGGGAGGTCAGCCCCAGCATTTT
CDR3: CATSREGGQPQHF

D: NA
J: TRBJ1-4
V: TRBV11-3
size: NA
DNA: TGTGCCAGCAGCTTAGGAGCTGGAGCAACTAATGAAAAACTGTTTTTT
CDR3: CASSLGAGATNEKLFF

D: NA
J: TRBJ1-5
V: TRBV6-2/TRBV6-3
size: NA
DNA: TGTGCCAGCAGTTACTCGACAGGATTCAATCAGCCCCAGCATTTT
CDR3: CASSYSTGFNQPQHF

D: NA
J: TRBJ1-3
V: TRBV3-1/TRBV3-2
size: NA
DNA: TGTGCCAGCAGCCAAGAGGGGTACTTCCCTGGAAACACCATATATTTT
CDR3: CASSQEGYFPGNTIYF

D: NA
J: TRBJ1-1
V: TRBV9
size: NA
DNA: TGTGCCAGCAGCCACGGGGTGGAGGGGACTGAAGCTTTCTTT
CDR3: CASSHGVEGTEAFF

D: NA
J: TRBJ2-7
V: TRBV18
size: once
DNA: TGTGCCAGCTCACCCACCTCATACGAGCAGTACTTC
CDR3: CASSPTSYEQYF

D: NA
J: TRBJ1-2
V: TRBV15
size: NA
DNA: TGTGCCACCAGCTCCCTGGAGGTTGGCAAGGGGAACTATGGCTACACCTTC
CDR3: CATSSLEVGKGNYGYTF

D: NA
J: TRBJ2-7
V: TRBV6-6
size: NA
DNA: TGTGCCAGCGTACCGGGACTCCGTTTTAGCGAGCAGTACTTC
CDR3: CASVPGLRFSEQYF

D: NA
J: TRBJ2-1
V: TRBV7-9
size: NA
DNA: TGTGCCAGCAGCTTAGCTGGACACAATGAGCAGTTCTTC
CDR3: CASSLAGHNEQFF

D: NA
J: TRBJ1-3
V: TRBV5-6
size: NA
DNA: TGTGCCAGCAGCCCTACGATTGGGGCCTTCGGAAACACCATATATTTT
CDR3: CASSPTIGAFGNTIYF

D: NA
J: TRBJ2-7
V: TRBV27
size: NA
DNA: TGTGCCAGCAGTTTATCAGGTTACAAGCAGTACTTC
CDR3: CASSLSGYKQYF

D: NA
J: TRBJ1-2
V: TRBV9
size: NA
DNA: TGTGCCAGCAGCGTAGAGGGGACCCCCTACGGGGACTATGGCTACACCTTC
CDR3: CASSVEGTPYGDYGYTF

D: NA
J: TRBJ1-4
V: TRBV2
size: NA
DNA: TGTGCCAGCAGCGTACGGCCAGGGGCAACTAATGAAAAACTGTTTTTT
CDR3: CASSVRPGATNEKLFF

D: NA
J: TRBJ1-3
V: TRBV29-1
size: NA
DNA: TGCAGCGTTGAACCCGGACAGGGAAACACCATATATTTT
CDR3: CSVEPGQGNTIYF

D: NA
J: TRBJ2-7
V: TRBV23-1
size: NA
DNA: TGCGCCAGCAGTCAAGGGAGACCCAAATACGAGCAGTACTTC
CDR3: CASSQGRPKYEQYF

D: TRBD2
J: TRBJ2-7
V: TRBV9
size: once
DNA: TGTGCCAGCAGCCGGGGGGGCTTCTACGAGCAGTACTTC
CDR3: CASSRGGFYEQYF

D: NA
J: TRBJ1-1
V: TRBV29-1
size: once
DNA: TGCAGCGTTGACGGTAAGAACACTGAAGCTTTCTTT
CDR3: CSVDGKNTEAFF

D: TRBD1
J: TRBJ2-5
V: TRBV9
size: NA
DNA: TGTGCCAGCAGCGCCAGGGGGCGAGAGACCCAGTACTTC
CDR3: CASSARGRETQYF

D: NA
J: TRBJ1-1
V: TRBV11-3
size: few
DNA: TGTGCCAGCAGCTTAACAGTGAACACTGAAGCTTTCTTT
CDR3: CASSLTVNTEAFF

D: NA
J: TRBJ2-3
V: TRBV4-1
size: NA
DNA: TGCGCCAGCAGCCAAGTGATTGGTGAAGATACGCAGTATTTT
CDR3: CASSQVIGEDTQYF

D: TRBD1
J: TRBJ1-1
V: TRBV5-1
size: once
DNA: TGCGCCAGCAGCTTGGCCCCCGGGACAGGGACTGAAGCTTTCTTT
CDR3: CASSLAPGTGTEAFF

D: TRBD2
J: TRBJ2-1
V: TRBV24-1
size: NA
DNA: TGTGCCACCAGTGATCCTAGCGGGACCCGCAATGAGCAGTTCTTC
CDR3: CATSDPSGTRNEQFF

D: TRBD1
J: TRBJ2-2
V: TRBV12-5
size: NA
DNA: TGTGCTAGTGGTTTTGGGAGAGGGAGACAGGGGGCCGAGACCGGGGAGCTGTTTTTT
CDR3: CASGFGRGRQGAETGELFF

D: TRBD1
J: TRBJ1-4
V: TRBV12-5
size: NA
DNA: TGTGCTAGTGGTTCAATACCTTCGGCGGCGGGACAGGTGAATGAAAAACTGTTTTTT
CDR3: CASGSIPSAAGQVNEKLFF

D: TRBD2
J: TRBJ2-1
V: TRBV13
size: few
DNA: TGTGCCAGCAGCGCCCTCACTAGCGGGGCCCGGGATGAGCAGTTCTTC
CDR3: CASSALTSGARDEQFF